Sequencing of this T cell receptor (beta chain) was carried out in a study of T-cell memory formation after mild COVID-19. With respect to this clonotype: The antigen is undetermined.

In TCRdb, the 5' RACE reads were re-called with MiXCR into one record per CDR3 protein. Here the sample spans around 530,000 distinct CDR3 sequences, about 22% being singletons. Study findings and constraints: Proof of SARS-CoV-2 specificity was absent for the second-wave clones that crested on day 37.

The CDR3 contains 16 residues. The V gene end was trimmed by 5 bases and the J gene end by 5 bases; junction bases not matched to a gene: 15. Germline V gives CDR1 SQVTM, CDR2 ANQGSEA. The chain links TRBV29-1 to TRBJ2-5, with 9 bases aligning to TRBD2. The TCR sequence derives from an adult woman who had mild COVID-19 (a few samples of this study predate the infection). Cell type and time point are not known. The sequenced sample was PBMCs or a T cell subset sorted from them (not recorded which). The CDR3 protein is CSVHRSSAGGLETQYF. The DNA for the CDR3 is TGCAGCGTTCATAGAAGCTCTGCGGGAGGGCTGGAGACCCAGTACTTC. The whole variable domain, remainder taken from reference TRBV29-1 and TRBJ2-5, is SAVISQKPSRDICQRGTSLTIQCQVDSQVTMMFWYRQQPGQSLTLIATANQGSEATYESGFVIDKFPISRPNLTFSTLTVSNMSPEDSSIYLCSVHRSSAGGLETQYFGPGTRLLVL.